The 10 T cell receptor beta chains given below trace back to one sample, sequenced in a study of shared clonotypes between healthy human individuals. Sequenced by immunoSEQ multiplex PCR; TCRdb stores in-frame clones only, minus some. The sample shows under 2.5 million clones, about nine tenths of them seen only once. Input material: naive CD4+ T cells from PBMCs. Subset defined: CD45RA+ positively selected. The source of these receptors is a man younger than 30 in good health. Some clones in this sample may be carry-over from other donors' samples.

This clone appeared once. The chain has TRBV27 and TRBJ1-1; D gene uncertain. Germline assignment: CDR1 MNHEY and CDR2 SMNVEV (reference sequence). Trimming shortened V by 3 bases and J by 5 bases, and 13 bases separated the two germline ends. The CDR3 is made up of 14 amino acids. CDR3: CASSFTQFSTEAFF. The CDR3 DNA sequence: TGTGCCAGCAGTTTCACCCAGTTTTCGACTGAAGCTTTCTTT.

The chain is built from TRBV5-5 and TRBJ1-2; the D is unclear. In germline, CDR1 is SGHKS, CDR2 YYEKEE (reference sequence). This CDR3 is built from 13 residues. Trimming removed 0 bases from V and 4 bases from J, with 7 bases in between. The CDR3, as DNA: TGTGCCAGCAGCTTGGGAGCGGGCTATGGCTACACCTTC. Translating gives CASSLGAGYGYTF.

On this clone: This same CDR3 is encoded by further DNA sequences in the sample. DNA of the CDR3: TGTGCCAGCAGCTTAGTAGGGGTGAGCAATCAGCCCCAGCATTTT. It yields the protein CASSLVGVSNQPQHF. This rearrangement joins TRBV7-2 to TRBJ1-5; weak D call: TRBD1 (5 bases). The CDR3 runs to 15 residues. Germline assignment: CDR1 SGHTA and CDR2 FQGNSA. Trimming cost V 1 base and J 1 base, with 8 bases left between them.

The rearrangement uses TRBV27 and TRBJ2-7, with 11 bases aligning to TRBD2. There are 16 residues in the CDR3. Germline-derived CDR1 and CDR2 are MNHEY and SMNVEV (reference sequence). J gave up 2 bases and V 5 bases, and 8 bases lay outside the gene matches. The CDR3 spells CASSLLGLAETYEQYF. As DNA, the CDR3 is TGTGCCAGCAGTCTACTGGGACTAGCGGAGACCTACGAGCAGTACTTC.

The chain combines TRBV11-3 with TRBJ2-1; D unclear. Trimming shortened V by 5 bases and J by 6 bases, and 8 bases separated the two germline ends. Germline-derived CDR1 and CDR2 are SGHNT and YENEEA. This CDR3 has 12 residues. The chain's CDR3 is CASSRSRNEQFF. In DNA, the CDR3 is TGTGCCAGCAGCAGGTCACGCAATGAGCAGTTCTTC. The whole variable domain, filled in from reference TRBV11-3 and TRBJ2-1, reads EAGVVQSPRYKIIEKKQPVAFWCNPISGHNTLYWYLQNLGQGPELLIRYENEEAVDDSQLPKDRFSAERLKGVDSTLKIQPAELGDSAVYLCASSRSRNEQFFGPGTRLTVL.

The CDR3 DNA reads as TGTGCCAGCACCTCACACCTAAACTATGGCTACACCTTC. This codes for CASTSHLNYGYTF. The chain employs TRBV6-5 and TRBJ1-2; no reliable D call. CDR1 and CDR2 (germline): MNHEY, SVGAGI. This CDR3 comprises 13 residues. V gave up 7 bases and J gave up 2 bases, with 11 bases separating them.

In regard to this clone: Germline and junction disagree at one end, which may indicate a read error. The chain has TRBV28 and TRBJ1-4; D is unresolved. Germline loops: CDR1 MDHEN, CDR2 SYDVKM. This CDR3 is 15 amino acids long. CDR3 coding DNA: TGTGCCAGCAGTTTATTGAGAGGGTCTAAGGAAAAACTGTTTTTT. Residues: CASSLLRGSKEKLFF.

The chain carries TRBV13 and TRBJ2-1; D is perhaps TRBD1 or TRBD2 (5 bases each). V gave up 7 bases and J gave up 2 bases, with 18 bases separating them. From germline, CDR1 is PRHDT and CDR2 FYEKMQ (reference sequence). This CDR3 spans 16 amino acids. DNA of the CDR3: TGTGCCAGCACCGCTCGGAGAGGGACCGCCTACAATGAGCAGTTCTTC. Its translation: CASTARRGTAYNEQFF. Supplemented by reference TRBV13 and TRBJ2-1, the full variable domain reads AAGVIQSPRHLIKEKRETATLKCYPIPRHDTVYWYQQGPGQDPQFLISFYEKMQSDKGSIPDRFSAQQFSDYHSELNMSSLELGDSALYFCASTARRGTAYNEQFFGPGTRLTVL.

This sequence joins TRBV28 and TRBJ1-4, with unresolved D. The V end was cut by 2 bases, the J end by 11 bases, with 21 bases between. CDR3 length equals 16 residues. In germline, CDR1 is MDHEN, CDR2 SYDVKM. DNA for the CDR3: TGTGCCAGCAGTTTAGACCCGAGGAGGCCCCAACTTAAACTGTTTTTT. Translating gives CASSLDPRRPQLKLFF.

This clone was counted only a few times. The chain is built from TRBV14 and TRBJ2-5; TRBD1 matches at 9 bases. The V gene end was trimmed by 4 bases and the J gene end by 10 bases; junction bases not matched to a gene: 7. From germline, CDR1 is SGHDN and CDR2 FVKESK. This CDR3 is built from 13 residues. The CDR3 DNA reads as TGTGCCAGCAGCCGGGACAGGGAAGAGGTCCAGTACTTC. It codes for CASSRDREEVQYF.